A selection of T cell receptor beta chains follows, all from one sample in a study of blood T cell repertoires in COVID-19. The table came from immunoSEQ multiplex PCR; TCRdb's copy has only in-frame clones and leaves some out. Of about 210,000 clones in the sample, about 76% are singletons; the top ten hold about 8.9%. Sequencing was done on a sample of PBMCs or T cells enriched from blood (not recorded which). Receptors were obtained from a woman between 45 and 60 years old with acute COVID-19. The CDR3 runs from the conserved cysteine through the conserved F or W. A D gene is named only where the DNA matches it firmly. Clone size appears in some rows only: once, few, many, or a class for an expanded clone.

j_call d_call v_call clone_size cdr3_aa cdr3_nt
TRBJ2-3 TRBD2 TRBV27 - CASKRLAGMFTDTQYF TGTGCCAGCAAGCGACTAGCGGGGATGTTCACAGATACGCAGTATTTT
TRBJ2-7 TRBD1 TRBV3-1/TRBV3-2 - CASSHRTGEDEQYF TGTGCCAGCAGCCACCGGACAGGGGAGGACGAGCAGTACTTC
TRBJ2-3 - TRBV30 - CAWTGNGADTQYF TGTGCCTGGACGGGGAATGGGGCAGATACGCAGTATTTT
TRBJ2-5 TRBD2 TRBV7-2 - CASSFEAGGRQETQYF TGTGCCAGCAGCTTCGAAGCGGGAGGGCGACAAGAGACCCAGTACTTC
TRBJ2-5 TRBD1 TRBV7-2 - CASSFTGGIGETQYF TGTGCCAGCAGCTTTACAGGGGGGATCGGGGAGACCCAGTACTTC
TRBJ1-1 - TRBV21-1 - CASSAPGTGDPTTEAFF TGTGCCAGCAGCGCCCCCGGGACAGGGGATCCTACCACTGAAGCTTTCTTT
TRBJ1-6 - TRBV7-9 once CASSLQGNSPLHF TGTGCCAGCAGCTTACAGGGTAATTCACCCCTCCACTTT
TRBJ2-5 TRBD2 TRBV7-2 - CASSLTIGGETQYF TGTGCCAGCAGCTTGACGATCGGGGGGGAGACCCAGTACTTC
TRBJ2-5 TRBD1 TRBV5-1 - CASSTTGGQMAQYF TGCGCCAGCAGTACTACAGGGGGGCAGATGGCCCAGTACTTC
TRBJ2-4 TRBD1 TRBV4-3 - CASSQDLGTGLAKNIQYF TGCGCCAGCAGCCAAGATCTAGGGACAGGTCTAGCCAAAAACATTCAGTACTTC
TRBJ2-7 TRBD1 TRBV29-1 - CSVHGQGGPYEQYF TGCAGCGTCCACGGACAGGGCGGGCCCTACGAGCAGTACTTC
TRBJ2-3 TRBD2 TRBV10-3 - CAISQLAGTDTQYF TGTGCCATCAGCCAGCTAGCGGGCACAGATACGCAGTATTTT
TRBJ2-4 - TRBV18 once CASSTEQLAKNIQYF TGTGCCAGCTCAACGGAACAGCTAGCCAAAAACATTCAGTACTTC
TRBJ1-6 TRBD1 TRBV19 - CASSIQGVDSPLHF TGTGCCAGTAGTATACAGGGGGTTGATTCACCCCTCCACTTT
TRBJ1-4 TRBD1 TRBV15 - CATSPRQGTNEKLFF TGTGCCACCAGCCCTCGACAGGGGACTAATGAAAAACTGTTTTTT
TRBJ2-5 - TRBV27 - CASSHLRETQYF TGTGCCAGCAGTCACCTCAGAGAGACCCAGTACTTC
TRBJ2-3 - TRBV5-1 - CASSLDSYTDTQYF TGCGCCAGCAGCTTGGACAGTTACACAGATACGCAGTATTTT
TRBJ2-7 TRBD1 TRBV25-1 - CASSPGQGRYEQYF TGTGCCAGCAGTCCGGGACAGGGTCGTTACGAGCAGTACTTC
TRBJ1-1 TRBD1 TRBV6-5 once CASSRGTGGTEAFF TGTGCCAGCAGCCGCGGGACAGGGGGCACTGAAGCTTTCTTT
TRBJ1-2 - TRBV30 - CAWSRIYGYTF TGTGCCTGGAGCAGAATCTATGGCTACACCTTC
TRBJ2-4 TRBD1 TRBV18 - CASSPPQGAKNIQYF TGTGCCAGCTCACCACCACAGGGGGCCAAAAACATTCAGTACTTC
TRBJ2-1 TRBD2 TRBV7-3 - CASSFRAGGGDEQFF TGTGCCAGCAGCTTTAGAGCGGGAGGGGGCGATGAGCAGTTCTTC
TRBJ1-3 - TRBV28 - CASSSPNRPTGSGNTIYF TGTGCCAGCAGTTCCCCCAACCGACCAACAGGGTCTGGAAACACCATATATTTT
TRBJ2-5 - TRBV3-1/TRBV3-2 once CASSPWTVEETQYF TGTGCCAGCAGCCCTTGGACAGTCGAAGAGACCCAGTACTTC
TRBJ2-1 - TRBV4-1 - CASSQERLGNEQFF TGCGCCAGCAGCCAAGAACGGCTAGGCAATGAGCAGTTCTTC
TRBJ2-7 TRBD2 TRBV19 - CASSGGRATYEQYF TGTGCCAGTAGTGGCGGGAGGGCAACCTACGAGCAGTACTTC
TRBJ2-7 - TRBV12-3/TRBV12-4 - CASSARQLEQYF TGTGCCAGCAGTGCCAGACAGCTCGAGCAGTACTTC
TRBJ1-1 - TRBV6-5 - CASSSFWNTEAFF TGTGCCAGCAGCTCTTTCTGGAACACTGAAGCTTTCTTT
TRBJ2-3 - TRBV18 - CASSPSLVAESTDTQYF TGTGCCAGCTCACCATCGTTGGTAGCGGAGAGCACAGATACGCAGTATTTT
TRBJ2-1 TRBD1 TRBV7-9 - CASSLRQGISYNEQFF TGTGCCAGCAGCCTCAGACAGGGCATATCCTACAATGAGCAGTTCTTC
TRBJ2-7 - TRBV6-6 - CASRSAGGLGEQYF TGTGCCAGCAGAAGCGCAGGGGGACTGGGGGAGCAGTACTTC
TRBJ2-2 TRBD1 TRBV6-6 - CASSRLDRQGGNTGELFF TGTGCCAGCAGTCGCCTCGATAGACAGGGGGGGAACACCGGGGAGCTGTTTTTT
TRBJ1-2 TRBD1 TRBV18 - CASSPLSGQHRGYTF TGTGCCAGCTCACCACTTTCGGGACAGCATCGCGGCTACACCTTC
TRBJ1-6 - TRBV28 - CASSDPGYRSYNSPLHF TGTGCCAGCAGTGACCCAGGGTATCGGTCCTATAATTCACCCCTCCACTTT
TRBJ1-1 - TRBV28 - CASSLTGIGTEAFF TGTGCCAGCAGTTTAACAGGGATAGGAACTGAAGCTTTCTTT
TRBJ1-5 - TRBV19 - CASSFGNRGSNQPQHF TGTGCCAGTAGTTTCGGAAATAGGGGAAGCAATCAGCCCCAGCATTTT
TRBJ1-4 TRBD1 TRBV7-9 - CASNPGQGKEKLFF TGTGCCAGCAACCCGGGACAGGGGAAAGAAAAACTGTTTTTT
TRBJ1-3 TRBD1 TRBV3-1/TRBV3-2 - CARRTGSGNTIYF TGTGCCAGAAGGACAGGGTCAGGAAACACCATATATTTT
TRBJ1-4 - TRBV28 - CASSSANEKLFF TGTGCCAGCAGTTCGGCTAATGAAAAACTGTTTTTT
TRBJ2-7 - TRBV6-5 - CASNANGLGSDEQYF TGTGCCAGCAATGCGAATGGTCTCGGGTCGGACGAGCAGTACTTC
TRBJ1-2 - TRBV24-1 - CATSDARDSARGYTF TGTGCCACCAGTGACGCCAGGGATTCGGCGAGAGGCTACACCTTC
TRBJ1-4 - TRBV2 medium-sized CATAFPSGGSDEKLFF TGTGCCACCGCGTTCCCATCGGGGGGCAGCGATGAAAAACTGTTTTTT
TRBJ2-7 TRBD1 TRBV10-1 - CASSEELGQETYEQYF TGCGCCAGCAGTGAGGAGCTGGGACAGGAAACCTACGAGCAGTACTTC
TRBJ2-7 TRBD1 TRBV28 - CAGGQGAYEQYF TGTGCCGGGGGACAGGGGGCGTACGAGCAGTACTTC
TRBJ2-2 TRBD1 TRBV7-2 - CASSLVVGQGDTGELFF TGTGCCAGCAGCTTAGTGGTTGGACAGGGCGACACCGGGGAGCTGTTTTTT
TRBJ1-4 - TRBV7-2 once CASSPVGSLANEKLFF TGTGCCAGCAGTCCAGTAGGGAGTTTGGCTAATGAAAAACTGTTTTTT
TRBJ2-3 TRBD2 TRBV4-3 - CASSQAVAGATDTQYF TGCGCCAGCAGCCAAGCGGTGGCGGGAGCAACAGATACGCAGTATTTT
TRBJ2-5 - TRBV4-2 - CASSQDRGPKETQYF TGTGCCAGCAGCCAAGATAGAGGGCCGAAAGAGACCCAGTACTTC
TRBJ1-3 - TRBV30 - CAWSVPGGGNTIYF TGTGCCTGGAGTGTCCCCGGCGGTGGAAACACCATATATTTT
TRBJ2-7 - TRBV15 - CATSRDIADGYEQYF TGTGCCACCAGCAGAGATATAGCGGATGGATACGAGCAGTACTTC
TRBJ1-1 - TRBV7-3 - CASSLSPPGMNTEAFF TGTGCCAGCAGCTTAAGCCCACCGGGTATGAACACTGAAGCTTTCTTT
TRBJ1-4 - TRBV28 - CASAVPNLINEKLFF TGTGCCAGCGCGGTCCCTAATCTAATCAATGAAAAACTGTTTTTT
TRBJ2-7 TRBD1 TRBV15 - CATSRDRDRGYEQYF TGTGCCACCAGCAGAGACCGGGACAGGGGCTACGAGCAGTACTTC